These 18 T cell receptor beta chains were all obtained from the same sample, sequenced in a study of shared clonotypes between healthy human individuals. The protocol was immunoSEQ multiplex PCR, while the TCRdb copy is restricted to in-frame clones and leaves out a portion. The table has more than 2,000,000 clones, just over 90% seen once. Sequenced sample: naive CD4+ T cells from PBMCs. Specified subset: CD45RA+ positively selected. Receptors originate from a man aged 18 to 30 in good health. Some clones in this sample may be carry-over from other donors' samples.

This rearrangement joins TRBV5-4 to TRBJ2-7, with TRBD2 identical over 8 bases. Germline CDR1 SGHNT, CDR2 YYREEE (reference sequence). CDR3 length: 15 residues. V shed 4 bases, J shed 7 bases, and the junction held 13 bases outside the gene matches. CDR3 residues: CASSPGGQPISEQYF. Written as DNA, the CDR3 is TGTGCCAGCAGCCCGGGGGGGCAGCCAATAAGTGAGCAGTACTTC.

This chain uses TRBV18 with TRBJ2-1; D ambiguous. Germline CDR1 reads KGHSH; CDR2 reads LQKENI. This CDR3 contains 16 residues. V was trimmed by 6 bases and J by 2 bases, leaving 17 bases between them. The CDR3 protein is CASSGPEAMTYNEQFF. DNA of the CDR3: TGTGCCAGCTCCGGCCCGGAAGCGATGACCTACAATGAGCAGTTCTTC.

Here the CDR3 reads CASSERETQYF. DNA of the CDR3: TGTGCCAGCAGCGAGAGGGAGACCCAGTACTTC. This chain uses TRBV7-3 with TRBJ2-5; no firm D call. The ends were cut back, 5 bases at V and 5 bases at J, with 6 bases in the middle. There are 11 residues in the CDR3. Per germline, CDR1 SGHTA and CDR2 FQGTGA. Together with reference TRBV7-3 and TRBJ2-5, the CDR3 gives the full variable domain: GAGVSQTPSNKVTEKGKYVELRCDPISGHTALYWYRQSLGQGPEFLIYFQGTGAADDSGLPNDRFFAVRPEGSVSTLKIQRTERGDSAVYLCASSERETQYFGPGTRLLVL.

The V call is TRBV28, the J call TRBJ2-2, with D perhaps assigned TRBD1 or TRBD2 (5 bases each). Germline CDR1 is MDHEN and CDR2 is SYDVKM. The V gene lost 6 bases and the J gene lost 4 bases, with 15 bases spanning the gap. The CDR3 loop spans 15 amino acids. CDR3 sequence reads: CASRPDARGTGELFF. The DNA for the CDR3 is TGTGCCAGCAGACCGGACGCGAGGGGCACCGGGGAGCTGTTTTTT.

For this clone: Other DNA variants within this sample encode the same CDR3. The chain employs TRBV18 and TRBJ2-7, with D possibly TRBD1 on 5 matching bases. This CDR3 is 13 amino acids long. V gave up 3 bases and J gave up 1 base, with 7 bases separating them. Germline CDR1 is KGHSH and CDR2 is LQKENI. CDR3 residues: CASSPQGSYEQYF. For the CDR3, the DNA is TGTGCCAGCTCACCGCAGGGATCCTACGAGCAGTACTTC.

About this clone itself: Other DNA sequences within the sample encode an identical CDR3. The gene calls are TRBV5-4 and TRBJ2-3, with a possible D match to TRBD1 (6 bases). Trimming stripped 0 bases from V and 2 bases from J, with 7 bases between. CDR1 and CDR2 (germline): SGHNT, YYREEE (reference sequence). The CDR3 runs 14 residues. The CDR3 sequence: CASSLDRVTDTQYF. CDR3 in DNA: TGTGCCAGCAGCTTGGACAGGGTCACAGATACGCAGTATTTT.

The chain employs TRBV7-2 and TRBJ2-3, with TRBD1 matching over 9 bases. Germline V CDR1 and CDR2: SGHTA, FQGNSA. Germline trimming cut 4 bases from V and 4 bases from J; bases unmatched to any gene: 9. The CDR3 loop spans 16 amino acids. This CDR3 reads CASSSGTGRWSDTQYF. The CDR3 DNA sequence: TGTGCCAGCAGCTCAGGGACAGGGAGGTGGTCAGATACGCAGTATTTT. Full variable domain (missing parts from reference TRBV7-2 and TRBJ2-3): GAGVSQSPSNKVTEKGKDVELRCDPISGHTALYWYRQSLGQGLEFLIYFQGNSAPDKSGLPSDRFSAERTGGSVSTLTIQRTQQEDSAVYLCASSSGTGRWSDTQYFGPGTRLTVL.

This clone showed up just once. The chain carries TRBV7-2 and TRBJ2-5, with TRBD2 matching over 8 bases. CDR1 is SGHTA and CDR2 is FQGNSA in the germline V gene. The CDR3 length is 17 residues. V gave up 3 bases and J gave up 4 bases; unmatched junction bases: 13. CDR3 sequence (DNA): TGTGCCAGCAGCTTCCCGGGGGGGAGGTCTTCGGCAGAGACCCAGTACTTC. As protein: CASSFPGGRSSAETQYF.

The J gene is TRBJ2-5, the V gene TRBV7-8; 8 positions match TRBD1. V dropped 5 bases and J dropped 4; count of bases not matched to a gene: 6. This CDR3 contains 14 residues. CDR1 SGHVS and CDR2 FQNEAQ come from the germline V gene. The CDR3 is CASSGGQGGETQYF. CDR3 nucleotides: TGTGCCAGCAGCGGAGGACAGGGAGGAGAGACCCAGTACTTC.

This chain connects TRBV15 to TRBJ1-2; D is uncertain. The CDR3 runs to 17 residues. The V end lost 0 bases, the J end lost 3 bases, and 17 bases lay between the germline ends. Germline CDR1 reads LNHNV; CDR2 reads YYDKDF (reference sequence). The CDR3 bases are TGTGCCACCAGCAGAGATCGACACACGGGATTAGACTATGGCTACACCTTC. Protein sequence: CATSRDRHTGLDYGYTF.

The rearrangement links TRBV5-1 to TRBJ1-2; 8 bases fit TRBD1. The V and J ends lost 4 bases and 4 bases, in that order; junction bases with no gene match: 9. The CDR3 totals 15 residues. The germline V gene has CDR1 SGHRS and CDR2 YFSETQ. The CDR3 DNA reads as TGCGCCAGCAGCATTCTAACAGGGGGAGGCTATGGCTACACCTTC. This codes for CASSILTGGGYGYTF.

The chain combines TRBV4-1 with TRBJ1-4; D gene uncertain. Germline values: CDR1 MGHRA, CDR2 YSYEKL. V was pared by 4 bases and J by 0 bases, with 18 bases between. This CDR3 is 18 amino acids long. The CDR3 is CASSRPTIQVATNEKLFF. Written as DNA, the CDR3 is TGCGCCAGCAGCCGTCCCACTATACAAGTTGCAACTAATGAAAAACTGTTTTTT.

The chain carries TRBV7-2 and TRBJ2-1; TRBD1 matches 7 bases. The ends lost 5 bases at V and 8 bases at J; junction bases unmatched: 15. The CDR3 extends over 16 amino acids. CDR1 is SGHTA, CDR2 FQGNSA, per germline. For the CDR3, the DNA is TGTGCCAGCAGCCTCCGGGTGAGGGGGCAGACACATGAGCAGTTCTTC. Translating gives CASSLRVRGQTHEQFF.

This chain uses TRBV27 with TRBJ1-1; perhaps TRBD1 as D (6 bases). V was clipped by 7 bases and J by 7 bases, with 19 bases between them. The CDR3 consists of 14 residues. CDR1 is MNHEY and CDR2 is SMNVEV in the germline V gene (reference sequence). The CDR3 loop is CASNLNRGQGEAFF. CDR3 DNA: TGTGCCAGCAATCTTAATCGGGGGCAGGGTGAAGCTTTCTTT.

The CDR3 region is CASSLAVAGTNEKLFF. As DNA, the CDR3 is TGCGCCAGCAGCTTGGCCGTGGCAGGGACTAATGAAAAACTGTTTTTT. The chain has TRBV5-1 and TRBJ1-4, with a weak D call TRBD1 (5 bases). The length of the CDR3 is 16 residues. Per germline, CDR1 SGHRS and CDR2 YFSETQ. Trimming took off 0 bases at V and 2 bases at J, with 11 bases between the two ends.

The chain joins TRBV4-2 to TRBJ2-5; 11 bases agree with TRBD2. This CDR3 spans 17 amino acids. Trimming removed 1 base from V and 2 bases from J; junction bases left unmatched: 6. The germline gives CDR1 LGHNA, CDR2 YNFKEQ. The CDR3 bases are TGTGCCAGCAGCCAAGGCCTAGCGGGAGGAGGGCAAGAGACCCAGTACTTC. It specifies CASSQGLAGGGQETQYF.

The chain employs TRBV18 and TRBJ2-7, with D uncertain. The CDR3 has 13 residues. Germline values: CDR1 KGHSH, CDR2 LQKENI. The V end lost 3 bases, the J end lost 4 bases, and 10 bases lay between the germline ends. The CDR3 region has the DNA TGTGCCAGCTCACCCCTCGACCAATACGAGCAGTACTTC. Amino acid sequence: CASSPLDQYEQYF.

V usage is TRBV5-1 and J usage is TRBJ2-7; D unclear. Between the trimmed V and J ends, which lost 3 bases and 4 bases, there was a span of 11 bases. CDR1 SGHRS and CDR2 YFSETQ come from the germline V gene. CDR3 size: 13 residues. CDR3 nucleotides: TGCGCCAGCAGCTCGCTGACGGGTTACGAGCAGTACTTC. Translation gives CASSSLTGYEQYF.